The 7 T cell receptor beta chains listed next were all sequenced from one sample in a study of cytomegalovirus exposure and HLA in healthy donors. The study ran its PCR with 60 Vbeta and 13 Jbeta primers. Clones were sequenced by immunoSEQ multiplex PCR, and TCRdb holds only the in-frame ones, with some missing. The sample lists about 140,000 clones; 75% to 85% were seen once. Sequencing was performed on PBMCs. The receptors originated from a man aged 35-49 years in good health and CMV-seronegative.

The chain combines TRBV12-5 with TRBJ1-5; 10 nucleotides align to TRBD1. Losses at the gene ends were 3 bases for V and 6 bases for J; bases not matched to a gene: 5. The CDR3 is 15 amino acids. Germline CDR1 is LGHNT and CDR2 is FRNRAP. The CDR3 nucleotides are TGTGCTAGTGGTTTCGGGACAGGGGTGGGTCAGCCCCAGCATTTT. Translating gives CASGFGTGVGQPQHF.

With regard to this clone: Mismatch with germline at one junction end may stem from a read error. The gene calls are TRBV29-1 and TRBJ1-1; TRBD1 matches 8 bases. Germline CDR1 and CDR2: SQVTM and ANQGSEA. The CDR3 is made up of 14 amino acids. DNA of the CDR3: TGCAGCGTTGATGGGGACAGGTTGAACGCTGAAGCTTTCTTT. This sequence encodes CSVDGDRLNAEAFF. The full variable domain, rest sourced from reference TRBV29-1 and TRBJ1-1, is SAVISQKPSRDICQRGTSLTIQCQVDSQVTMMFWYRQQPGQSLTLIATANQGSEATYESGFVIDKFPISRPNLTFSTLTVSNMSPEDSSIYLCSVDGDRLNAEAFFGQGTRLTVV.

This sequence joins TRBV6-4 and TRBJ2-2; 11 bases are a match to TRBD1. The V segment lost 6 bases and the J segment 3 bases; nucleotides outside the gene matches: 3. Germline V gene data show CDR1 as MRHNA and CDR2 as SNTAGT. The CDR3 runs to 15 residues. CDR3 nucleotides: TGTGCCAGCAGACCGGGACAGGGGGACACCGGGGAGCTGTTTTTT. This encodes CASRPGQGDTGELFF.

The gene calls are TRBV7-6 and TRBJ2-2; D is undetermined. CDR3 length: 20 amino acids. Germline lookup yields CDR1 SGHVS and CDR2 FNYEAQ. Trimming pared 0 bases from V and 0 bases from J, leaving 20 bases between. The CDR3 loop reads CASSLARPGHTSPNTGELFF. The CDR3 DNA reads TGTGCCAGCAGCTTAGCGCGCCCAGGCCATACATCCCCGAACACCGGGGAGCTGTTTTTT.

This chain uses TRBV30 with TRBJ1-3; 8 bases line up with TRBD1. CDR1 is GTSNPN and CDR2 is SVGIG in the germline V gene (reference sequence). The CDR3 is 17 amino acids. Trimming at V came to 4 bases and at J to 0 bases, leaving 11 bases not matched to a gene. The CDR3 loop is CAWKNPDRGFSGNTIYF. The CDR3 bases are TGTGCCTGGAAAAACCCAGACAGGGGATTCTCTGGAAACACCATATATTTT.

This chain uses TRBV27 with TRBJ2-3; 13 bases agree with TRBD2. CDR3 length: 20 amino acids. V gave up 3 bases and J gave up 5 bases; unmatched junction bases: 17. Germline CDR1 reads MNHEY; CDR2 reads SMNVEV (reference sequence). The CDR3 region is CASSFYVAGTSGAILDTQYF. CDR3 bases: TGTGCCAGCAGTTTCTACGTAGCCGGGACTAGCGGGGCTATTTTAGATACGCAGTATTTT.

The chain carries TRBV7-2 and TRBJ2-1; TRBD2 matches at 7 bases. The CDR3 totals 18 residues. J lost 4 bases, V lost 5 bases, and 17 bases had no gene match. The germline CDR1 and CDR2 sequences are SGHTA and FQGNSA. CDR3 sequence (DNA): TGTGCCAGCAGCCATAGAGGACTAGAGGGCTCCTTATACAATGAGCAGTTCTTC. Translated: CASSHRGLEGSLYNEQFF.